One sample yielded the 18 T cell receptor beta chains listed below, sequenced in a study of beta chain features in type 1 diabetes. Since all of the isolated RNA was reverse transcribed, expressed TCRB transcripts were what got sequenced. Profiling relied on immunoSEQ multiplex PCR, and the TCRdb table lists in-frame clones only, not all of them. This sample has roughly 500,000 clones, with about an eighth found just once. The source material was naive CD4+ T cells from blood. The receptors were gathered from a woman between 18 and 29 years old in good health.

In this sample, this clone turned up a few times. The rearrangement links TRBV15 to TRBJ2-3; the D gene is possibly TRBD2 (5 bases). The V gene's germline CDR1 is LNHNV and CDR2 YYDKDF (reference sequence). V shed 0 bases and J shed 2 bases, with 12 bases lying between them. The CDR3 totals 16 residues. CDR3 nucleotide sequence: TGTGCCACCAGCAGAGATCGCGGGCTCTCCACAGATACGCAGTATTTT. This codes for CATSRDRGLSTDTQYF.

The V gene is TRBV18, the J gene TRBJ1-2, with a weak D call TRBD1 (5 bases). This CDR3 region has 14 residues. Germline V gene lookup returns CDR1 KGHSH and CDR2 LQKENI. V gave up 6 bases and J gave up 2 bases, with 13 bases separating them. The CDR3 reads CASSTSTGNYGYTF. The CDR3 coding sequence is TGTGCCAGCTCTACAAGTACAGGCAACTATGGCTACACCTTC.

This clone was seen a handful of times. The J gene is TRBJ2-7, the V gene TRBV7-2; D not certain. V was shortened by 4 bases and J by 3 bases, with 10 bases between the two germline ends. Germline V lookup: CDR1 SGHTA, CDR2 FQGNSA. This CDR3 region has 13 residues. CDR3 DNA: TGTGCCAGCAGCTCAATTAACCTCTACGAGCAGTACTTC. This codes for CASSSINLYEQYF.

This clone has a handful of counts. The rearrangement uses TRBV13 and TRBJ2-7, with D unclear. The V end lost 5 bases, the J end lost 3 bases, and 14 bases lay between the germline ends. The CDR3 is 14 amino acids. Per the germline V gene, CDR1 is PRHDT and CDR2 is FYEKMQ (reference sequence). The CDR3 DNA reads TGTGCCAGCAGCGCGCCCCCGCGGCGCTACGAGCAGTACTTC. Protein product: CASSAPPRRYEQYF. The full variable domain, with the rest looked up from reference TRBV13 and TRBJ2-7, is AAGVIQSPRHLIKEKRETATLKCYPIPRHDTVYWYQQGPGQDPQFLISFYEKMQSDKGSIPDRFSAQQFSDYHSELNMSSLELGDSALYFCASSAPPRRYEQYFGPGTRLTVT.

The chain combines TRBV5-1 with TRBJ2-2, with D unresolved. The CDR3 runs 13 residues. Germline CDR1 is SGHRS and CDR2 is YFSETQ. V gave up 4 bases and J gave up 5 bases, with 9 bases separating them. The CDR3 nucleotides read TGCGCCAGCAGCATACAGACAACCGGGGAGCTGTTTTTT. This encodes CASSIQTTGELFF.

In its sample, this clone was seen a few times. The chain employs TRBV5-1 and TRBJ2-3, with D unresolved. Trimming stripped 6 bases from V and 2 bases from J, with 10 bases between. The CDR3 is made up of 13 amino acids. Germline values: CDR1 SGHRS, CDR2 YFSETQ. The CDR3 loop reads CASTTENTDTQYF. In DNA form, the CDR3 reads TGCGCCAGCACGACGGAAAACACAGATACGCAGTATTTT.

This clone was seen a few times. The CDR3 protein is CASSSPGLLNSYEQYF. CDR3 sequence (DNA): TGTGCCAGCAGCTCACCGGGACTACTCAACTCCTACGAGCAGTACTTC. The chain uses TRBV7-8 and TRBJ2-7; 7 nucleotides match TRBD2. The germline V gene encodes CDR1 SGHVS and CDR2 FQNEAQ. This CDR3 spans 16 amino acids. V shed 4 bases and J 0 bases; nucleotides not matched to a gene: 9.

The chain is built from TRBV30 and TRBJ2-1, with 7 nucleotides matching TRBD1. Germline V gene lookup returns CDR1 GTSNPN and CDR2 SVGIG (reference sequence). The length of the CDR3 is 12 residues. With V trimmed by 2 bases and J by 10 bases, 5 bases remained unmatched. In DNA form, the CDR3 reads TGTGCCTGGAGTCGACAGGGAAGCGAGCAGTTCTTC. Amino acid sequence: CAWSRQGSEQFF. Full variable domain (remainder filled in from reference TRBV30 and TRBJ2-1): SQTIHQWPATLVQPVGSPLSLECTVEGTSNPNLYWYRQAAGRGLQLLFYSVGIGQISSEVPQNLSASRPQDRQFILSSKKLLLSDSGFYLCAWSRQGSEQFFGPGTRLTVL.

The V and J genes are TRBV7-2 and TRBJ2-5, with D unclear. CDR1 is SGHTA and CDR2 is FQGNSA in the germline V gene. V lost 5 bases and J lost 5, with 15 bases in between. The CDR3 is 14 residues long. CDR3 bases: TGTGCCAGCAGCGTGTTTCCGTCTGGGGAGACCCAGTACTTC. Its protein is CASSVFPSGETQYF. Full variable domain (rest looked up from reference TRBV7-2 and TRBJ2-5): GAGVSQSPSNKVTEKGKDVELRCDPISGHTALYWYRQSLGQGLEFLIYFQGNSAPDKSGLPSDRFSAERTGGSVSTLTIQRTQQEDSAVYLCASSVFPSGETQYFGPGTRLLVL.

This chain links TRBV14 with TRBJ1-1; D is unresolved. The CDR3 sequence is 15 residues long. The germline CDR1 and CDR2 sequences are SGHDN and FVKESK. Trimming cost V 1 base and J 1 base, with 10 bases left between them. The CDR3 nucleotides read TGTGCCAGCAGCCAAGTTCGATTCGGGAACACTGAAGCTTTCTTT. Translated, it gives CASSQVRFGNTEAFF.

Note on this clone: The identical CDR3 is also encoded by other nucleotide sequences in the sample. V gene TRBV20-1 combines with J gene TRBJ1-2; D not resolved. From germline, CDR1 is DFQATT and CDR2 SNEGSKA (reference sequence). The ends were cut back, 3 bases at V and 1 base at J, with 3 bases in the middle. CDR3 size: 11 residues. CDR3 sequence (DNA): TGCAGTGCTAGTGGTAACTATGGCTACACCTTC. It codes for CSASGNYGYTF.

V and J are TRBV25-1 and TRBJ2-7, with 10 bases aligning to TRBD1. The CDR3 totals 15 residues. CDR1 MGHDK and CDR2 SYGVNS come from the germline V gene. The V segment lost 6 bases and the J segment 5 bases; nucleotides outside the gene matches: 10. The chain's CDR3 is CASSIPGQGIDEQYF. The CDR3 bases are TGTGCCAGCAGCATCCCGGGACAGGGGATCGACGAGCAGTACTTC.

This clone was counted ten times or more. The DNA of the CDR3 is TGTGCCAGCACCCCCTGGCAGGTGATAGGCGGGCAGTTCTTC. Its translation: CASTPWQVIGGQFF. The rearrangement links TRBV28 to TRBJ2-1; D call uncertain. The CDR3 totals 14 residues. The germline CDR1 and CDR2 sequences are MDHEN and SYDVKM. Trimming left V 7 bases short and J 12 bases short, with 22 bases between.

For the CDR3, the DNA is TGTGCCAGCAGCTCCCTGTATCGGAGCACAGATACGCAGTATTTT. This codes for CASSSLYRSTDTQYF. This chain joins TRBV11-2 and TRBJ2-3; D is unresolved. The CDR3 runs 15 residues. Between the trimmed V and J ends, which lost 4 bases and 0 bases, there was a span of 11 bases. CDR1 is SGHAT and CDR2 is FQNNGV in the germline V gene.

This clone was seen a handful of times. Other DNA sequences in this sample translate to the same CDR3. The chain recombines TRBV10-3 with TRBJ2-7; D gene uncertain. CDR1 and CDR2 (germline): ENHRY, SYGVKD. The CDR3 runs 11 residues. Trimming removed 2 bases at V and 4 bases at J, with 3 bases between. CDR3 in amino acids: CAISERYEQYF. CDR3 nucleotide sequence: TGTGCCATCAGTGAGCGGTACGAGCAGTACTTC.

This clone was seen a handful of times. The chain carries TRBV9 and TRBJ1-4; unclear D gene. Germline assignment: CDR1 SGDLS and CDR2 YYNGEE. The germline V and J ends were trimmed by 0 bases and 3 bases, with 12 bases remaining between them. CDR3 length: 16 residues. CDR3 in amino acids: CASSVGIIGANEKLFF. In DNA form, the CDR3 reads TGTGCCAGCAGCGTAGGGATAATTGGAGCTAATGAAAAACTGTTTTTT.

In nucleotides, the CDR3 is TGCGCCAGCAGCGCACTCTTGACTAGCGGGAAGGGAAATACGCAGTATTTT. Translated: CASSALLTSGKGNTQYF. This rearrangement joins TRBV5-1 to TRBJ2-3; the match to TRBD2 covers 11 bases. The length of the CDR3 is 17 residues. The germline gives CDR1 SGHRS, CDR2 YFSETQ. The V gene end was trimmed by 4 bases and the J gene end by 7 bases; junction bases not matched to a gene: 14.

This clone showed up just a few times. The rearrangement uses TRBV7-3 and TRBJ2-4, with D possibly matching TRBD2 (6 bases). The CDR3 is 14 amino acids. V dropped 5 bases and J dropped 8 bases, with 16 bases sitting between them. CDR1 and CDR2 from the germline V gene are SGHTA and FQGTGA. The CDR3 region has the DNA TGTGCCAGCAGCCCCGGGGGTATCGGCCACATTCAGTACTTC. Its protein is CASSPGGIGHIQYF.